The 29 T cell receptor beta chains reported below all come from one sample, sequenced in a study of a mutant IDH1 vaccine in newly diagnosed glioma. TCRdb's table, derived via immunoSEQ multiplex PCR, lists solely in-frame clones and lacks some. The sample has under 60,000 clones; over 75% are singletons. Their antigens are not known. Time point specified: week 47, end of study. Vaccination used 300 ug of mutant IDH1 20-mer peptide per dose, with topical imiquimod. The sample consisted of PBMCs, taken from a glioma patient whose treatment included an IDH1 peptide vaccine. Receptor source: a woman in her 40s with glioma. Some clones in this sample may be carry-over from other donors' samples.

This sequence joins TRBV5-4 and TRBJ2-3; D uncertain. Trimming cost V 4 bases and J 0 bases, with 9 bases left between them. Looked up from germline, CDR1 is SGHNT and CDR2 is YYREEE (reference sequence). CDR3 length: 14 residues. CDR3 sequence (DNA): TGTGCCAGCAGCAAAGACTCTAGCACAGATACGCAGTATTTT. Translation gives CASSKDSSTDTQYF. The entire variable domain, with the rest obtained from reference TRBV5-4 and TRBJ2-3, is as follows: ETGVTQSPTHLIKTRGQQVTLRCSSQSGHNTVSWYQQALGQGPQFIFQYYREEENGRGNFPPRFSGLQFPNYSSELNVNALELDDSALYLCASSKDSSTDTQYFGPGTRLTVL.

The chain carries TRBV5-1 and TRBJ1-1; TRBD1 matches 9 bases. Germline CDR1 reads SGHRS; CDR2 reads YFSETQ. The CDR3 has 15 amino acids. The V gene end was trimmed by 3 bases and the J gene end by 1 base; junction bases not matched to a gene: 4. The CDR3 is CASSSGQGKNTEAFF. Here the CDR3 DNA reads TGCGCCAGCAGCTCGGGACAGGGCAAGAACACTGAAGCTTTCTTT.

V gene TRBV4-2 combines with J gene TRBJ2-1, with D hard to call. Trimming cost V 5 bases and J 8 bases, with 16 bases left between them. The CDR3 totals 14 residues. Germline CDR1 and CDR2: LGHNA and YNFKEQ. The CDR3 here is CASSARPPGDEQFF. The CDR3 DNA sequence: TGTGCCAGCAGCGCTCGCCCACCTGGGGATGAGCAGTTCTTC.

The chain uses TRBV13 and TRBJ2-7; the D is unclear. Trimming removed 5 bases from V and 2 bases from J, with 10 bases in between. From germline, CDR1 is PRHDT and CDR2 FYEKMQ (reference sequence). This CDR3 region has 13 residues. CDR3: CASSPGRTYEQYF. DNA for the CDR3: TGTGCCAGCAGCCCGGGCAGAACCTACGAGCAGTACTTC. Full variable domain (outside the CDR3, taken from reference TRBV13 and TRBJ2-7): AAGVIQSPRHLIKEKRETATLKCYPIPRHDTVYWYQQGPGQDPQFLISFYEKMQSDKGSIPDRFSAQQFSDYHSELNMSSLELGDSALYFCASSPGRTYEQYFGPGTRLTVT.

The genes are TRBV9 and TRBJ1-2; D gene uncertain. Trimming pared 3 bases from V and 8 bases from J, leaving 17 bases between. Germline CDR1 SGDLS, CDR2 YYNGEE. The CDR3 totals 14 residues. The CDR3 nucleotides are TGTGCCAGCAGCGGGTCGGAGAGTGCGGGGGGCTACACCTTC. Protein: CASSGSESAGGYTF. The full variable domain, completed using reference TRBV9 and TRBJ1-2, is DSGVTQTPKHLITATGQRVTLRCSPRSGDLSVYWYQQSLDQGLQFLIQYYNGEERAKGNILERFSAQQFPDLHSELNLSSLELGDSALYFCASSGSESAGGYTFGSGTRLTVV.

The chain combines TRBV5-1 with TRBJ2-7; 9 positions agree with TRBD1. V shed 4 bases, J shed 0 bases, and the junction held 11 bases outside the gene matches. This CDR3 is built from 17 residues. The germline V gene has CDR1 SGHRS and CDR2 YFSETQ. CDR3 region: CASSLGIRDRVSYEQYF. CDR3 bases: TGCGCCAGCAGCCTTGGAATCCGGGACAGGGTCTCCTACGAGCAGTACTTC.

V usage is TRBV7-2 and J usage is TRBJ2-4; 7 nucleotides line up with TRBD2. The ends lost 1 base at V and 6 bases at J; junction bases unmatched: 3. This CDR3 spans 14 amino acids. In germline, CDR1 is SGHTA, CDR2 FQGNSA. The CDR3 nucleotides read TGTGCCAGCAGCTTAGAATGGGGGGGAAACATTCAGTACTTC. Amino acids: CASSLEWGGNIQYF.

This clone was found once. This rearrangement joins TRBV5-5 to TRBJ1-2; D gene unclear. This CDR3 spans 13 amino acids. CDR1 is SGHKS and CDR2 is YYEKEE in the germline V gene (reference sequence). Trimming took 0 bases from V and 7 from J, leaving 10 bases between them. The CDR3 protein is CASSLVLPSGYTF. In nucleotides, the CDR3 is TGTGCCAGCAGCTTGGTACTACCTTCTGGCTACACCTTC.

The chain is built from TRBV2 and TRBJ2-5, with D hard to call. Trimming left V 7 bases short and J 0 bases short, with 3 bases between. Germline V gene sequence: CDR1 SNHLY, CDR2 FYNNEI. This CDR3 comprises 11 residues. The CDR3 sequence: CASKYQETQYF. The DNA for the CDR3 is TGTGCCAGCAAGTACCAAGAGACCCAGTACTTC.

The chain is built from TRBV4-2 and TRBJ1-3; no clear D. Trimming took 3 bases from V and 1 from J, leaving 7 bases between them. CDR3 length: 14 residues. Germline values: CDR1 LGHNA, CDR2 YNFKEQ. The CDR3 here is CASSQTQSGNTIYF. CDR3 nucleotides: TGTGCCAGCAGCCAGACGCAGTCTGGAAACACCATATATTTT.

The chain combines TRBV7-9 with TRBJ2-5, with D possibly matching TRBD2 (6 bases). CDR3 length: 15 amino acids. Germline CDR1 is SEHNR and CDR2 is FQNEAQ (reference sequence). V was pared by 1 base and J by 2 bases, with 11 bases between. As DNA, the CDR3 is TGTGCCAGCAGCTTAGGGGACTTACTACAAGAGACCCAGTACTTC. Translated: CASSLGDLLQETQYF.

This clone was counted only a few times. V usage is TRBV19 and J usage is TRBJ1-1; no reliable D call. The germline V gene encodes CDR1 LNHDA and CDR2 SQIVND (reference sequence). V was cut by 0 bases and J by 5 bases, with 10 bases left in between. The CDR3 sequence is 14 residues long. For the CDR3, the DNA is TGTGCCAGTAGTATAGATCTCGAGAGGACTGAAGCTTTCTTT. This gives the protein CASSIDLERTEAFF.

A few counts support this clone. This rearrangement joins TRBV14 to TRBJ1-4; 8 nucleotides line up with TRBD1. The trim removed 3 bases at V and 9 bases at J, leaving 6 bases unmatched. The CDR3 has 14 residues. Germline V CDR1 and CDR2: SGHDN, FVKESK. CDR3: CASSQSGGYQKLFF. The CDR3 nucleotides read TGTGCCAGCAGCCAGTCAGGGGGCTATCAAAAACTGTTTTTT.

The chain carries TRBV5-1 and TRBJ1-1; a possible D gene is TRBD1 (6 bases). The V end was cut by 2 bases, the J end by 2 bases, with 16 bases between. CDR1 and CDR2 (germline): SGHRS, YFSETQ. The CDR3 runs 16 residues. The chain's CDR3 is CASSLGQTGGNTEAFF. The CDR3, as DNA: TGCGCCAGCAGCTTAGGACAGACCGGGGGTAACACTGAAGCTTTCTTT.

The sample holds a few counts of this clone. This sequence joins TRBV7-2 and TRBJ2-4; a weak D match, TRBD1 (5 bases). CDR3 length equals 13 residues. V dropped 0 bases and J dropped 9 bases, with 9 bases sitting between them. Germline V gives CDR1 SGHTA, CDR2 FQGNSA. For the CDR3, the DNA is TGTGCCAGCAGCTTAGCTCTGACAGCCATTCAGTACTTC. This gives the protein CASSLALTAIQYF.

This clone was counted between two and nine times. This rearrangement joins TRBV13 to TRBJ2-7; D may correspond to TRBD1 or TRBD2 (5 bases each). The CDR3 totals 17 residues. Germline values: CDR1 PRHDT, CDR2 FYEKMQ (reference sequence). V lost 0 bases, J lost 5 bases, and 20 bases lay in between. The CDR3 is CASSLGPPGRLSNEQYF. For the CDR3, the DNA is TGTGCCAGCAGCTTAGGCCCCCCAGGGAGATTGTCTAACGAGCAGTACTTC.

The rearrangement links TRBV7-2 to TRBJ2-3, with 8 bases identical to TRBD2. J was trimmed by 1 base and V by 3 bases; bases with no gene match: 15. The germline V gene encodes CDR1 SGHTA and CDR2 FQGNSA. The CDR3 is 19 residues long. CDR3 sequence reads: CASSLGGGLDYRGTDTQYF. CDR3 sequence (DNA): TGTGCCAGCAGCTTGGGGGGGGGACTAGACTATAGGGGCACAGATACGCAGTATTTT.

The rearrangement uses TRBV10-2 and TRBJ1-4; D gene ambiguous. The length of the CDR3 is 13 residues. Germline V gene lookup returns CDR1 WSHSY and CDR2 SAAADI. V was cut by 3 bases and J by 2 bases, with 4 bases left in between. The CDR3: CASSDRTNEKLFF. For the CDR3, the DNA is TGCGCCAGCAGTGACAGGACTAATGAAAAACTGTTTTTT.

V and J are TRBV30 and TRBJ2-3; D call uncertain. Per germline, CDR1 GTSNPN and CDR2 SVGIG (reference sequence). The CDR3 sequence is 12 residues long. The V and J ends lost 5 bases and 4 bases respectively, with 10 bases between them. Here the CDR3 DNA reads TGTGCCTGGGCCTGGCTCGCAGATACGCAGTATTTT. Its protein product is CAWAWLADTQYF. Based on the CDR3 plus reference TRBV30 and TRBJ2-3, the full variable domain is SQTIHQWPATLVQPVGSPLSLECTVEGTSNPNLYWYRQAAGRGLQLLFYSVGIGQISSEVPQNLSASRPQDRQFILSSKKLLLSDSGFYLCAWAWLADTQYFGPGTRLTVL.

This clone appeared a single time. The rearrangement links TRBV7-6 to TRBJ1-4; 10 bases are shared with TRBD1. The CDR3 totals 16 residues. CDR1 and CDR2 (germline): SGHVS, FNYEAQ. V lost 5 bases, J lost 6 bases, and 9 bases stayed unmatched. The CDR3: CASSLGPGQGHEKLFF. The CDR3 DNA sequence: TGTGCCAGCAGCCTCGGCCCGGGACAGGGGCATGAAAAACTGTTTTTT.

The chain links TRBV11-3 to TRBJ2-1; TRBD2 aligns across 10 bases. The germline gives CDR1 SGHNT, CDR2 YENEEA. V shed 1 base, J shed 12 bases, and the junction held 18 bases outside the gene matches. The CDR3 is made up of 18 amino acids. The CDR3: CASSLGLGASGGPDTQFF. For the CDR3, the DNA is TGTGCCAGCAGCTTAGGCCTAGGGGCTAGCGGGGGCCCCGATACGCAGTTCTTC.

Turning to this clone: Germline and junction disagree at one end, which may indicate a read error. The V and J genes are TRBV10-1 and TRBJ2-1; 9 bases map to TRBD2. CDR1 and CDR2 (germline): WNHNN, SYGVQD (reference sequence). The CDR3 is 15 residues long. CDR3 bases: TGCGCCACCAGTTTTAGCGGGAGTTCCTACAATGAGCAGTTCTTC. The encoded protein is CATSFSGSSYNEQFF.

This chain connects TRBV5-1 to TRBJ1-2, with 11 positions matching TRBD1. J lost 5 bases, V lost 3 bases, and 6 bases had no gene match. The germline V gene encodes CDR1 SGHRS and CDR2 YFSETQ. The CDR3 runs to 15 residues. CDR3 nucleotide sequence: TGCGCCAGCAGCTCCGGACAGGGGGCCCGATATGGCTACACCTTC. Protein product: CASSSGQGARYGYTF.

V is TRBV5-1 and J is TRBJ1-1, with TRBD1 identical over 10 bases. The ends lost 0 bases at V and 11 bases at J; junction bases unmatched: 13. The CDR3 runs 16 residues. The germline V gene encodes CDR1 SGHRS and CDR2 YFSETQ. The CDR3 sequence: CASSLGGLTGGADAFF. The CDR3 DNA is TGCGCCAGCAGCTTGGGGGGTTTGACAGGGGGCGCGGACGCTTTCTTT.

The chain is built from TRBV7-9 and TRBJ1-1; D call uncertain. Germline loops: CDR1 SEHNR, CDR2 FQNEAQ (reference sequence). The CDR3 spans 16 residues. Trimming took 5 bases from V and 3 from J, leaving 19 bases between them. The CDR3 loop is CASSQIARHRDTEAFF. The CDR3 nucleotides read TGTGCCAGCAGCCAGATCGCTCGGCATCGGGACACTGAAGCTTTCTTT.

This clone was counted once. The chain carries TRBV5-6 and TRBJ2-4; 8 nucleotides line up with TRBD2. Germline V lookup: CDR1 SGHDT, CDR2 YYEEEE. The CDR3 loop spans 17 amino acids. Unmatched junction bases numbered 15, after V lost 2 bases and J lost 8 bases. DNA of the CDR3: TGTGCCAGCAGCTTACCGCGCTTCGGGGGGGCCGGAGACATTCAGTACTTC. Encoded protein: CASSLPRFGGAGDIQYF.

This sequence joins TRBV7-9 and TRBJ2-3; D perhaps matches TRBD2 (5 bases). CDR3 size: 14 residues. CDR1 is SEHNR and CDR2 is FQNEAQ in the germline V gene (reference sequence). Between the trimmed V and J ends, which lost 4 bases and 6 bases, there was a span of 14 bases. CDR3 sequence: CASSSAVGGDTQYF. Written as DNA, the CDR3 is TGTGCCAGCAGCTCAGCGGTGGGCGGGGATACGCAGTATTTT.

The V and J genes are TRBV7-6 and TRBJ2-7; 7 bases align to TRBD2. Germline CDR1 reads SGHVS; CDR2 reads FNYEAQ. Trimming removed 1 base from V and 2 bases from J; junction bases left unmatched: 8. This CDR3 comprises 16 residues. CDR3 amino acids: CASSLGEGLGPYEQYF. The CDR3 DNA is TGTGCCAGCAGCTTAGGGGAGGGTCTAGGACCCTACGAGCAGTACTTC.

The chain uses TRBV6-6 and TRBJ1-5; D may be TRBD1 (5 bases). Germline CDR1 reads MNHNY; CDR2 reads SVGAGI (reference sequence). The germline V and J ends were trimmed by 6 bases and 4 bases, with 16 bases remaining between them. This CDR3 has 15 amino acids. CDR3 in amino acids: CASSLPRDGNQPQHF. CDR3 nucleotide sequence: TGTGCCAGCAGCTTGCCCCGGGACGGGAATCAGCCCCAGCATTTT.